The clone carrying this T cell receptor (beta chain) was observed a single time. Antigen unknown. This entry comes from a study of T cell responses to AZD1222 COVID-19 vaccine. Background on the study: Analysis merged second doses at about 4 or about 12 weeks. Whole-study findings and limits: Repertoire sampling occurred only after the peak T cell response.

TCRdb's copy holds only in-frame clones and misses some; the assay was immunoSEQ multiplex PCR. The table includes about 120,000 clones, 75% to 95% detected once. Germline CDR1 is MNHEY and CDR2 is SMNVEV (reference sequence). The CDR3 has 16 residues. V shed 1 base, J shed 10 bases, and the junction held 10 bases outside the gene matches. The V call is TRBV27, the J call TRBJ1-6; 7 bases match TRBD1. This specimen was peripheral blood, taken on day 0 of AZD1222 vaccination. The sequence came from an adult in good health. CDR3 coding DNA: TGTGCCAGCAGTTTATTTTCCGGGCAGGGGGGATCACCCCTCCACTTT. As protein: CASSLFSGQGGSPLHF.